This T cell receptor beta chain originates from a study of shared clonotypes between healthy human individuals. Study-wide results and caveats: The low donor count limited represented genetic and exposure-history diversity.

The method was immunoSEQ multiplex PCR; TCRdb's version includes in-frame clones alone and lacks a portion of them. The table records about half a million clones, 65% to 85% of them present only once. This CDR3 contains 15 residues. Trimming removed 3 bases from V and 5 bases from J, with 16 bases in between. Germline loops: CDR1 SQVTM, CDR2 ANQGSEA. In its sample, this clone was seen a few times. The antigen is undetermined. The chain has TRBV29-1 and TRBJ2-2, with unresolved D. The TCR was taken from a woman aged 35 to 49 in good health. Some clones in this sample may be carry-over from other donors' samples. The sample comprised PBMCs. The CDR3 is CSVEPGSGGTGELFF. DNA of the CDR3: TGCAGCGTTGAGCCCGGGTCAGGTGGTACCGGGGAGCTGTTTTTT.